Presented here are 23 T cell receptor beta chains from one specimen sequenced in a study of cytotoxic CD8 clonotypes in ibrutinib-treated CLL. The data were produced by immunoSEQ multiplex PCR, yet TCRdb's version contains in-frame clones alone and is incomplete. The profile shows about 29,000 clones, roughly 60% of them singletons. The sequencing here drew on PBMCs, taken before ibrutinib treatment. These receptors all come from a human donor with chronic lymphocytic leukemia.

J is TRBJ2-3 and V is TRBV6-6; the match to TRBD1 covers 7 bases. The CDR3 is made up of 13 amino acids. With V trimmed by 9 bases and J by 0 bases, 3 bases remained unmatched. From germline, CDR1 is MNHNY and CDR2 SVGAGI (reference sequence). The CDR3 sequence is CASIQGSTDTQYF. The CDR3 nucleotides read TGTGCCAGTATACAGGGGAGCACAGATACGCAGTATTTT.

The CDR3 is CASSSPSWGGFTDTQYF. DNA of the CDR3: TGCGCCAGCAGCTCCCCCAGCTGGGGCGGGTTCACAGATACGCAGTATTTT. J is TRBJ2-3 and V is TRBV5-1; D possibly matches TRBD1 or TRBD2 (5 bases each). CDR1 and CDR2 (germline): SGHRS, YFSETQ. CDR3 length equals 17 residues. Trimming took off 3 bases at V and 2 bases at J, with 19 bases between the two ends.

This clone was observed a few times. The chain recombines TRBV21-1 with TRBJ2-2; the table's D call, TRBD1, has no DNA check behind it. TRBV21-1 is a recognized pseudogene. The CDR3 loop spans 15 amino acids. The CDR3: CASSKGFPPGGELFF. For the CDR3, the DNA is TGTGCCAGCAGCAAAGGATTTCCGCCAGGCGGGGAGCTGTTTTTT.

This rearrangement joins TRBV15 to TRBJ2-1; D unresolved. Germline assignment: CDR1 LNHNV and CDR2 YYDKDF (reference sequence). Between the trimmed V and J ends, which lost 1 base and 0 bases, there was a span of 4 bases. This CDR3 is 14 amino acids long. CDR3: CATSRGSSYNEQFF. CDR3 nucleotides: TGTGCCACCAGCAGAGGTAGCTCCTACAATGAGCAGTTCTTC.

This clone appeared a few times. CDR3 sequence: CAISGESRDSDTYEQYF. CDR3 coding DNA: TGTGCCATCAGTGGGGAAAGTCGGGACAGCGATACCTACGAGCAGTACTTC. The V call is TRBV10-3, the J call TRBJ2-7; TRBD1 aligns across 7 bases. This CDR3 has 17 residues. From germline, CDR1 is ENHRY and CDR2 SYGVKD. V lost 4 bases and J lost 2; bases outside the gene matches: 14.

The chain combines TRBV2 with TRBJ2-7; TRBD2 is a possible D gene (5 bases). V dropped 4 bases and J dropped 2 bases, with 6 bases sitting between them. CDR3 length: 12 residues. Germline lookup yields CDR1 SNHLY and CDR2 FYNNEI. The DNA for the CDR3 is TGTGCCAGCAGTGGAGGGCCCTACGAGCAGTACTTC. Its translation is CASSGGPYEQYF.

This rearrangement joins TRBV5-1 to TRBJ1-1; D remains unclear. The germline gives CDR1 SGHRS, CDR2 YFSETQ. V lost 3 bases to trimming and J lost 3 bases, with 12 bases between them. The CDR3 sequence is 14 residues long. As DNA, the CDR3 is TGCGCCAGCAGCTCGGGTCCCCCCCACACTGAAGCTTTCTTT. Its translation is CASSSGPPHTEAFF.

This clone was counted a few times. The CDR3 region is CASSIALAGGHEQFF. As DNA, the CDR3 is TGTGCCAGTAGTATCGCGTTAGCGGGGGGCCATGAGCAGTTCTTC. V gene TRBV19 combines with J gene TRBJ2-1; the match to TRBD2 covers 10 bases. This CDR3 has 15 residues. V shed 3 bases and J 8 bases; nucleotides not matched to a gene: 7. Germline CDR1 LNHDA, CDR2 SQIVND (reference sequence).

The CDR3: CSVHLGAGEKLFF. The CDR3, as DNA: TGCAGCGTTCACCTGGGAGCGGGGGAAAAACTGTTTTTT. The gene calls are TRBV29-1 and TRBJ1-4; D is uncertain. The V gene's germline CDR1 is SQVTM and CDR2 ANQGSEA. CDR3 length: 13 amino acids. The V end was cut by 5 bases, the J end by 8 bases, with 15 bases between.

This chain connects TRBV5-4 to TRBJ2-7; D possibly uses TRBD1 or TRBD2 (5 bases each). The V end was cut by 4 bases, the J end by 0 bases, with 11 bases between. CDR1 and CDR2 (germline): SGHNT, YYREEE (reference sequence). The CDR3 has 14 residues. The CDR3 DNA is TGTGCCAGCAGCCACAGTGGGACCTCCTACGAGCAGTACTTC. It codes for CASSHSGTSYEQYF.

This clone was counted only a few times. V and J are TRBV18 and TRBJ2-3, with 7 bases aligning to TRBD2. This CDR3 has 18 amino acids. J was trimmed by 4 bases and V by 3 bases; bases with no gene match: 16. Germline CDR1 reads KGHSH; CDR2 reads LQKENI. Here the CDR3 DNA reads TGTGCCAGCTCACCCGAAGAGGTGTGGGAGGGGATCCCAGATACGCAGTATTTT. The encoded protein is CASSPEEVWEGIPDTQYF.

V and J are TRBV5-1 and TRBJ1-2, with TRBD1 matching over 8 bases. V was clipped by 4 bases and J by 0 bases; unmatched bases: 5. Germline V lookup: CDR1 SGHRS, CDR2 YFSETQ. This CDR3 has 15 amino acids. The CDR3 loop reads CASSIGDRSNYGYTF. In DNA, the CDR3 is TGCGCCAGCAGCATAGGGGACAGGTCTAACTATGGCTACACCTTC.

The chain uses TRBV6-5 and TRBJ1-4; D is unclear. The CDR3 loop spans 14 amino acids. With 0 bases removed from V and 8 bases from J, the gap between germline ends came to 10 bases. Looked up from germline, CDR1 is MNHEY and CDR2 is SVGAGI. As DNA, the CDR3 is TGTGCCAGCAGTTACTCGATAGGTGGGGAAAAACTGTTTTTT. This translates into CASSYSIGGEKLFF.

J is TRBJ1-4 and V is TRBV19; D is uncertain. The CDR3 spans 14 residues. Per germline, CDR1 LNHDA and CDR2 SQIVND (reference sequence). Trimming stripped 3 bases from V and 8 bases from J, with 13 bases between. The CDR3 sequence is CASSIITAEEKLFF. The DNA for the CDR3 is TGTGCCAGTAGTATTATAACCGCGGAGGAAAAACTGTTTTTT.

This chain uses TRBV4-1 with TRBJ1-3; 7 positions match TRBD1. This CDR3 region has 13 residues. Germline assignment: CDR1 MGHRA and CDR2 YSYEKL. V dropped 2 bases and J dropped 7; count of bases not matched to a gene: 2. CDR3 sequence reads: CASSQWTGNTIYF. CDR3 nucleotides: TGCGCCAGCAGCCAATGGACAGGCAACACCATATATTTT.

The J gene is TRBJ1-2, the V gene TRBV30, with no clear D. V gave up 2 bases and J gave up 4 bases, with 8 bases separating them. Germline lookup yields CDR1 GTSNPN and CDR2 SVGIG (reference sequence). The CDR3 loop spans 12 amino acids. In DNA form, the CDR3 reads TGTGCCTGGAGTTCCCAGGCCTATGGCTACACCTTC. It encodes CAWSSQAYGYTF.

In DNA, the CDR3 is TGTGCCAGCTCACCACGTCCAGGAGGCTATGGCTACACCTTC. Amino acids: CASSPRPGGYGYTF. The V and J genes are TRBV18 and TRBJ1-2; D not resolved. Trimming shortened V by 1 base and J by 4 bases, and 10 bases separated the two germline ends. The CDR3 has 14 residues. The germline gives CDR1 KGHSH, CDR2 LQKENI.

The chain has TRBV5-5 and TRBJ2-2; D unresolved. Germline V gene data show CDR1 as SGHKS and CDR2 as YYEKEE (reference sequence). Trimming pared 0 bases from V and 6 bases from J, leaving 6 bases between. The CDR3 runs to 13 residues. CDR3 nucleotide sequence: TGTGCCAGCAGCTTGGCTTGGTCCGGGGAGCTGTTTTTT. Its translation: CASSLAWSGELFF.

The CDR3 protein is CASSLGRVWGQPQHF. The CDR3 region has the DNA TGTGCCAGCAGCTTGGGACGGGTTTGGGGTCAGCCCCAGCATTTT. The chain employs TRBV5-8 and TRBJ1-5; D remains unclear. Germline CDR1 is SGHTS and CDR2 is YDEGEE. This CDR3 comprises 15 residues. The ends were cut back, 0 bases at V and 6 bases at J, with 13 bases in the middle.

V usage is TRBV7-6 and J usage is TRBJ2-7, with TRBD2 identical over 8 bases. This CDR3 region has 17 residues. In germline, CDR1 is SGHVS, CDR2 FNYEAQ. J gave up 0 bases and V 8 bases, and 15 bases lay outside the gene matches. CDR3 amino acids: CASPFSRGAGVSYEQYF. The CDR3 coding sequence is TGTGCCAGCCCCTTTAGTCGCGGAGCGGGAGTCTCCTACGAGCAGTACTTC.

The rearrangement uses TRBV5-1 and TRBJ1-1; unclear D gene. The CDR3 loop spans 14 amino acids. Germline-derived CDR1 and CDR2 are SGHRS and YFSETQ. The V end was cut by 4 bases, the J end by 6 bases, with 16 bases between. CDR3 amino acids: CASSAASASPEAFF. The CDR3, as DNA: TGCGCCAGCAGCGCCGCCAGCGCAAGCCCTGAAGCTTTCTTT. Drawing the rest from reference TRBV5-1 and TRBJ1-1, the complete variable domain is KAGVTQTPRYLIKTRGQQVTLSCSPISGHRSVSWYQQTPGQGLQFLFEYFSETQRNKGNFPGRFSGRQFSNSRSEMNVSTLELGDSALYLCASSAASASPEAFFGQGTRLTVV.

This chain links TRBV10-3 with TRBJ2-7, with unresolved D. The CDR3 length is 12 residues. Germline V lookup: CDR1 ENHRY, CDR2 SYGVKD. Deletions cut 4 bases from V and 0 bases from J, with 4 bases between. Written as DNA, the CDR3 is TGTGCCATCAGTGGAACCTCCTACGAGCAGTACTTC. As protein: CAISGTSYEQYF.

This sequence joins TRBV5-1 and TRBJ1-6; D uncertain. The CDR3 contains 15 residues. From germline, CDR1 is SGHRS and CDR2 YFSETQ. The V end lost 5 bases, the J end lost 3 bases, and 12 bases lay between the germline ends. The CDR3 DNA follows: TGCGCCAGCAGTTATGACGGGAACTATAATTCACCCCTCCACTTT. Translated, it gives CASSYDGNYNSPLHF.